This paragraph covers one T cell receptor (beta chain) sequence. Its antigen is unidentified. The data are from a study of Graves' ophthalmopathy and Graves' hyperthyroidism. Study conclusions and caveats: Sensitivity of around 64% and specificity of less than 85% were achieved by the model that predicted ophthalmopathy progression.

Amplification targeted the TCR beta CDR3 regions, with RNA transcripts as the source material. In the first round, RT-PCR was carried out with HTBI primers, and a multiplex PCR formed the second round. Via MiXCR, TCRdb re-called the multiplex PCR reads, giving one row per CDR3 protein. The sample has over a million distinct CDR3 sequences, 35% to 45% seen once. Hyperthyroidism patients were newly diagnosed, ill under 2 months, and aged 18 to 65 years. The germline V gene encodes CDR1 SGDLS and CDR2 YYNGEE. V was trimmed by 0 bases and J by 7 bases, leaving 10 bases between them. This CDR3 has 13 residues.

This sequence was found in an adult man with Graves' hyperthyroidism. This chain links TRBV9 with TRBJ1-2, with a weak D call TRBD1 (5 bases). Sequencing used peripheral blood or thyroid tissue (not recorded which). The CDR3 bases are TGTGCCAGCAGCGTAGTATTTGGGGCTGGCTACACCTTC. Its protein product is CASSVVFGAGYTF.